These 10 T cell receptor beta chains originate from one sample sequenced in a study of response to subunit inactivated influenza vaccine. MiXCR, applied by TCRdb to the RT-PCR reads, yields one record per CDR3 protein. Found here are hundreds of thousands of distinct CDR3 sequences, 15% to 19% of them singletons; the top ten hold roughly 10%. Material: PBMCs from blood, obtained roughly 12 days after vaccination. The source of these receptors is a man aged 50-60 years who received an inactivated influenza vaccine.

This chain links TRBV6-1 with TRBJ1-1; a weak D match, TRBD1 (6 bases). The CDR3 sequence is 14 residues long. Germline-derived CDR1 and CDR2 are MNHNS and SASEGT. Trimming shortened V by 1 base and J by 6 bases, and 12 bases separated the two germline ends. The CDR3 nucleotides are TGTGCCAGCAGTGAAGGGGGGCGCTTCGCTGAAGCTTTCTTT. This sequence encodes CASSEGGRFAEAFF.

The CDR3 reads CASSQAGGANGYTF. Here the CDR3 DNA reads TGCGCCAGCAGCCAAGCGGGGGGTGCGAATGGCTACACCTTC. The gene calls are TRBV4-1 and TRBJ1-2; weak D call: TRBD1 (5 bases). The CDR3 has 14 amino acids. The V and J ends lost 1 base and 6 bases respectively, with 12 bases between them. Germline V lookup: CDR1 MGHRA, CDR2 YSYEKL.

The CDR3 bases are TGTGCCAGCAGTCCCGGGACAGGAAGGTATACGCAGTATTTT. This codes for CASSPGTGRYTQYF. This rearrangement joins TRBV12-3 or TRBV12-4 to TRBJ2-3, with 8 bases that match TRBD1. The CDR3 runs 14 residues. Trimming cost V 5 bases and J 7 bases; bases outside gene matches: 8.

V usage is TRBV5-6 and J usage is TRBJ1-1; D may be TRBD1 (5 bases). CDR3 size: 14 residues. Between the trimmed V and J ends, which lost 0 bases and 7 bases, there was a span of 13 bases. Germline CDR1 reads SGHDT; CDR2 reads YYEEEE. Written as DNA, the CDR3 is TGTGCCAGCAGCTTGGATCCGGGACCCTATGAAGCTTTCTTT. It is translated as CASSLDPGPYEAFF.

CDR3 residues: CATSRLTANTGELFF. CDR3 nucleotide sequence: TGTGCCACTTCCCGCCTGACAGCGAACACCGGGGAGCTGTTTTTT. The chain recombines TRBV15 with TRBJ2-2, with a weak D call TRBD1 (5 bases). The V gene lost 9 bases and the J gene lost 0 bases, with 14 bases spanning the gap. CDR1 and CDR2 (germline): LNHNV, YYDKDF (reference sequence). The CDR3 length is 15 residues.

Many counts were recorded for this clonotype. The chain joins TRBV6-5 to TRBJ2-2, with no clear D. Trimming shortened V by 4 bases and J by 2 bases, and 11 bases separated the two germline ends. From germline, CDR1 is MNHEY and CDR2 SVGAGI. The CDR3 is 15 residues long. CDR3 DNA: TGTGCCAGCAGTTTAGACCGAGAAAACACCGGGGAGCTGTTTTTT. This translates into CASSLDRENTGELFF.

The V gene is TRBV11-2, the J gene TRBJ2-6, with D tentatively TRBD1 (6 bases). Germline CDR1 reads SGHAT; CDR2 reads FQNNGV. This CDR3 spans 16 amino acids. Trimming shortened V by 5 bases and J by 0 bases, and 11 bases separated the two germline ends. CDR3 sequence: CASSVNRVSGANVLTF. The CDR3 DNA reads TGTGCCAGCAGCGTCAACAGGGTCTCTGGGGCCAACGTCCTGACTTTC.

This chain connects TRBV5-1 to TRBJ2-5, with TRBD2 matching 14 bases. The CDR3 spans 16 residues. V lost 4 bases to trimming and J lost 1 base; unmatched junction nucleotides: 3. The germline V gene has CDR1 SGHRS and CDR2 YFSETQ. DNA for the CDR3: TGCGCCAGCAGCAACGGACTAGCGGGAGGCCAAGAGACCCAGTACTTC. Translating it yields CASSNGLAGGQETQYF.

The chain uses TRBV18 and TRBJ2-1; 8 nucleotides match TRBD1. Trimming at V came to 2 bases and at J to 7 bases, leaving 10 bases not matched to a gene. Germline V gene data show CDR1 as KGHSH and CDR2 as LQKENI. The length of the CDR3 is 16 residues. CDR3 in amino acids: CASSPNFQGAENEQFF. The CDR3 nucleotides are TGTGCCAGCTCACCAAATTTCCAGGGGGCGGAAAATGAGCAGTTCTTC. The whole variable domain, remainder taken from reference TRBV18 and TRBJ2-1, is NAGVMQNPRHLVRRRGQEARLRCSPMKGHSHVYWYRQLPEEGLKFMVYLQKENIIDESGMPKERFSAEFPKEGPSILRIQQVVRGDSAAYFCASSPNFQGAENEQFFGPGTRLTVL.

This sequence joins TRBV7-6 and TRBJ1-1; 7 nucleotides agree with TRBD1. The CDR3 contains 15 residues. From germline, CDR1 is SGHVS and CDR2 FNYEAQ. The trim removed 5 bases at V and 1 base at J, leaving 7 bases unmatched. CDR3 nucleotides: TGTGCCAGCAGCGGGGGGACAGACGCGAACACTGAAGCTTTCTTT. Protein product: CASSGGTDANTEAFF.